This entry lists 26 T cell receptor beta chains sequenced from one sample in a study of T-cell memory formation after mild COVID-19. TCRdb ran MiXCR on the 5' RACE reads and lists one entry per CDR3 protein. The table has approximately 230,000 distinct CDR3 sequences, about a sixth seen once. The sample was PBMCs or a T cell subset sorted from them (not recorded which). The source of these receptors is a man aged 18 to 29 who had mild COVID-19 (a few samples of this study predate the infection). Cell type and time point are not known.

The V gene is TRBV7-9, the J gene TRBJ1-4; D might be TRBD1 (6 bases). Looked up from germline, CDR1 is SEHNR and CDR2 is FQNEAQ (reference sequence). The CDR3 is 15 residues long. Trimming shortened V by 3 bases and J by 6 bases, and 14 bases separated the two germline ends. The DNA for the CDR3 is TGTGCCAGCAGCTTTGGAAGGAGGGGGGATGAAAAACTGTTTTTT. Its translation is CASSFGRRGDEKLFF.

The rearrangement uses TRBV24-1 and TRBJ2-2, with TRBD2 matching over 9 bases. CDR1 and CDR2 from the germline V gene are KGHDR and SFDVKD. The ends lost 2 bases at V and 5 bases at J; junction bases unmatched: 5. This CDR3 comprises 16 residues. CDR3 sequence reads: CATSDWASGVTGELFF. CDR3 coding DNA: TGTGCCACCAGTGATTGGGCTAGCGGGGTTACCGGGGAGCTGTTTTTT.

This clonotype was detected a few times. As DNA, the CDR3 is TGTGCCAGCTCATGGGGGGCAGCGGCGACTTTCTACGAGCAGTACTTC. It specifies CASSWGAAATFYEQYF. V is TRBV18 and J is TRBJ2-7, with D perhaps assigned TRBD1 or TRBD2 (6 bases each). The CDR3 contains 16 residues. The germline gives CDR1 KGHSH, CDR2 LQKENI. Between the trimmed V and J ends, which lost 5 bases and 3 bases, there was a span of 20 bases.

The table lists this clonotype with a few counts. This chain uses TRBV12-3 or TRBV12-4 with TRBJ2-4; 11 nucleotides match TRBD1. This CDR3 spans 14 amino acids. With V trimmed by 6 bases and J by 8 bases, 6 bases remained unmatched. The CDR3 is CASRRTGGGDIQYF. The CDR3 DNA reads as TGTGCCAGCAGGCGGACAGGGGGCGGCGACATTCAGTACTTC.

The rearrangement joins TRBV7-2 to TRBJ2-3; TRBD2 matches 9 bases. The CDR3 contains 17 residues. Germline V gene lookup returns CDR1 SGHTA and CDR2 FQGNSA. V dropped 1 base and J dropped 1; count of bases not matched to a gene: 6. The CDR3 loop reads CASSLVGLAIRTDTQYF. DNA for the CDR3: TGTGCCAGCAGCTTAGTTGGACTAGCGATACGCACAGATACGCAGTATTTT.

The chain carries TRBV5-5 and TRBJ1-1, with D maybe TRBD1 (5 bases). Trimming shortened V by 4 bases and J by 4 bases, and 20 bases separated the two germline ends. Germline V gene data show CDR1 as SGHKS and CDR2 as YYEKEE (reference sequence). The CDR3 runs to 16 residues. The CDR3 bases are TGTGCCAGCAGCCCGGACGTGGGGGGGTGGATCACTGAAGCTTTCTTT. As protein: CASSPDVGGWITEAFF.

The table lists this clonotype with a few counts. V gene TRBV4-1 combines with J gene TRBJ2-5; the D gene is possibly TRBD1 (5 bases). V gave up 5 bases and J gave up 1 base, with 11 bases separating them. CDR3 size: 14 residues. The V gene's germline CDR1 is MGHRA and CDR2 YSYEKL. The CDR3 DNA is TGCGCCAGCAGCGCGACAGTGATCCAAGAGACCCAGTACTTC. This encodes CASSATVIQETQYF.

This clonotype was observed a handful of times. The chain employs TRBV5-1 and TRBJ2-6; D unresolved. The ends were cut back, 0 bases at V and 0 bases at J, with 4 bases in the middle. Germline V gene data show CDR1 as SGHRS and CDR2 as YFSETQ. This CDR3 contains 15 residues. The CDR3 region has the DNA TGCGCCAGCAGCTTGGTGGGCTCTGGGGCCAACGTCCTGACTTTC. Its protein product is CASSLVGSGANVLTF.

DNA for the CDR3: TGTGCCATCTATAGCTCTGGGGCCAACGTCCTGACTTTC. Translation gives CAIYSSGANVLTF. This chain uses TRBV10-3 with TRBJ2-6, with no clear D. Trimming cost V 8 bases and J 0 bases, with 5 bases left between them. This CDR3 is built from 13 residues. The germline V gene has CDR1 ENHRY and CDR2 SYGVKD.

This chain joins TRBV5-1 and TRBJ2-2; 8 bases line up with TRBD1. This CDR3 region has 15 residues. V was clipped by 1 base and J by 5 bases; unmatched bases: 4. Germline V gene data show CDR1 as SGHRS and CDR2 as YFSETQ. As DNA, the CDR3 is TGCGCCAGCAGCTTGAGGCAGGGGGCGACCGGGGAGCTGTTTTTT. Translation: CASSLRQGATGELFF.

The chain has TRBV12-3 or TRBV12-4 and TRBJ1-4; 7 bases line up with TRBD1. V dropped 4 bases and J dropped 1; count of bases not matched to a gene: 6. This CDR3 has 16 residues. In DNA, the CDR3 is TGTGCCAGCAGTTCCCGGAACAGGGGAACTAATGAAAAACTGTTTTTT. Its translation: CASSSRNRGTNEKLFF.

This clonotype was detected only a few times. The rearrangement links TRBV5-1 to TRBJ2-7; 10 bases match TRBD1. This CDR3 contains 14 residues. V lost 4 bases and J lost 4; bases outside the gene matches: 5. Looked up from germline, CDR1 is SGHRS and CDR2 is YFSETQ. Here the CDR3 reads CASSPWDRGYEQYF. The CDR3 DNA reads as TGCGCCAGCAGCCCCTGGGACAGGGGTTACGAGCAGTACTTC.

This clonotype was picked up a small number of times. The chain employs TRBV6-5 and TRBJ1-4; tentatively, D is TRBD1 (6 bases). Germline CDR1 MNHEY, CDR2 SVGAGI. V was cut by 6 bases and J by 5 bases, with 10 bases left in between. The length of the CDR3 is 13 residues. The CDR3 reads CASSRGGNEKLFF. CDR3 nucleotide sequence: TGTGCCAGCAGCAGAGGGGGGAATGAAAAACTGTTTTTT.

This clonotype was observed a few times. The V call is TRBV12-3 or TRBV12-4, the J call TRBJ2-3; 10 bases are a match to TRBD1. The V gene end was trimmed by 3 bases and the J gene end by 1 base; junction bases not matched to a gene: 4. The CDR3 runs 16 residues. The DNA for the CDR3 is TGTGCCAGCAGTTTTGGGACAGGGGCCGGCACAGATACGCAGTATTTT. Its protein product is CASSFGTGAGTDTQYF.

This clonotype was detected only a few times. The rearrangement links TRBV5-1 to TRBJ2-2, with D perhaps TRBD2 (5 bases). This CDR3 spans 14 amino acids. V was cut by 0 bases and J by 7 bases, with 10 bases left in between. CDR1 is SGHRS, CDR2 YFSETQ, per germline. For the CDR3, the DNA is TGCGCCAGCAGCTTGGCCCGTGAGGGCGGGGAGCTGTTTTTT. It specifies CASSLAREGGELFF.

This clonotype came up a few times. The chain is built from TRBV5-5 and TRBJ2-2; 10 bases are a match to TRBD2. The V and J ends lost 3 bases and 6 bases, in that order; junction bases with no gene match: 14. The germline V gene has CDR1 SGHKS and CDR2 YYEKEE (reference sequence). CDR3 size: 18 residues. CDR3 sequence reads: CASSSDLAGARFSGELFF. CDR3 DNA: TGTGCCAGCAGCTCGGATCTAGCGGGGGCTCGGTTTTCCGGGGAGCTGTTTTTT.

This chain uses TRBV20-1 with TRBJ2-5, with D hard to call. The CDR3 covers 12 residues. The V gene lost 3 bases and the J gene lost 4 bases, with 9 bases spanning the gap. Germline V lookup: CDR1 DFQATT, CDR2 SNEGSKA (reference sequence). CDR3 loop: CSARGPRETQYF. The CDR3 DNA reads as TGCAGTGCTAGGGGCCCCAGAGAGACCCAGTACTTC.

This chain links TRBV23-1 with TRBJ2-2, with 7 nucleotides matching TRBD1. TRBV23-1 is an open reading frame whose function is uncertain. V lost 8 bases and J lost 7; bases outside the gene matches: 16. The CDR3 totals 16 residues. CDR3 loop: CASSDIDRDQGGELFF. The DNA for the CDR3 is TGCGCCAGCTCCGACATCGACAGGGACCAAGGCGGGGAGCTGTTTTTT.

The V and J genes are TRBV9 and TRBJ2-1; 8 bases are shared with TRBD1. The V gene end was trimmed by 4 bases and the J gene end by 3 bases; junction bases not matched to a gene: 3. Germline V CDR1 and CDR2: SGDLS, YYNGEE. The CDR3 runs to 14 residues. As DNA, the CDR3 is TGTGCCAGCAGCCGGGGACAGGACTACAATGAGCAGTTCTTC. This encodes CASSRGQDYNEQFF.

CDR3 amino acids: CASSPRAGGPHHETQYF. The CDR3 coding sequence is TGTGCCAGCAGCCCTAGGGCGGGGGGGCCCCATCACGAGACCCAGTACTTC. The chain combines TRBV11-2 with TRBJ2-5; 9 bases fit TRBD2. Trimming took 5 bases from V and 5 from J; bases not matched to a gene: 15. The germline V gene encodes CDR1 SGHAT and CDR2 FQNNGV. The CDR3 sequence is 17 residues long. Combining the CDR3 with reference TRBV11-2 and TRBJ2-5 gives the whole variable domain EAGVAQSPRYKIIEKRQSVAFWCNPISGHATLYWYQQILGQGPKLLIQFQNNGVVDDSQLPKDRFSAERLKGVDSTLKIQPAKLEDSAVYLCASSPRAGGPHHETQYFGPGTRLLVL.

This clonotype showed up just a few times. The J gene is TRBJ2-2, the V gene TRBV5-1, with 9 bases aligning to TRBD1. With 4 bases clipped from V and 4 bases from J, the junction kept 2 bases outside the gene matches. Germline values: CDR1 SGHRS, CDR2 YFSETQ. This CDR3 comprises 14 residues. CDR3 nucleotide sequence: TGCGCCAGCAGCGACAGGGGGTCCACCGGGGAGCTGTTTTTT. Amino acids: CASSDRGSTGELFF.

This CDR3 is CACDRLNTGELFF. The CDR3 nucleotides read TGTGCCTGCGACAGATTGAACACCGGGGAGCTGTTTTTT. This chain links TRBV30 with TRBJ2-2, with TRBD1 as a possible D gene (5 bases). V lost 6 bases and J lost 1, with 9 bases in between. This CDR3 region has 13 residues. Germline loops: CDR1 GTSNPN, CDR2 SVGIG (reference sequence). Full variable domain (remainder filled in from reference TRBV30 and TRBJ2-2): SQTIHQWPATLVQPVGSPLSLECTVEGTSNPNLYWYRQAAGRGLQLLFYSVGIGQISSEVPQNLSASRPQDRQFILSSKKLLLSDSGFYLCACDRLNTGELFFGEGSRLTVL.

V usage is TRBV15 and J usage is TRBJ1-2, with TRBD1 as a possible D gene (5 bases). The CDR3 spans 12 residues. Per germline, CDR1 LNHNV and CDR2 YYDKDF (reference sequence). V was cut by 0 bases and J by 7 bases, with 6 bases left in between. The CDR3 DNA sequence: TGTGCCACCAGCAGAGATGGGGGTGGCTACACCTTC. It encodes CATSRDGGGYTF.

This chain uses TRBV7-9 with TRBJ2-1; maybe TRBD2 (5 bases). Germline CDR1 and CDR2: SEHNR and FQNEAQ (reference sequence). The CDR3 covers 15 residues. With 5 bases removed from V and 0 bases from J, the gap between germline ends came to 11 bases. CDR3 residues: CASSLGESSYNEQFF. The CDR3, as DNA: TGTGCCAGCAGCCTCGGGGAGAGCTCCTACAATGAGCAGTTCTTC.

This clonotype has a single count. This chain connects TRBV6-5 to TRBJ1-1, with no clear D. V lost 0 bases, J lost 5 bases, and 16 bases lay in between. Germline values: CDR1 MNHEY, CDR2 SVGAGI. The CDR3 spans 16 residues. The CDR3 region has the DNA TGTGCCAGCAGTTACTCGGGTTGGGATGAGAGGACTGAAGCTTTCTTT. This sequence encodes CASSYSGWDERTEAFF.

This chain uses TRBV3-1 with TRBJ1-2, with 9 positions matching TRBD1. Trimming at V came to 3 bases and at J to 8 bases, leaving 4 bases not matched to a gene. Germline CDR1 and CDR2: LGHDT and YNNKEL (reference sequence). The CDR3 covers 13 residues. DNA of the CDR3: TGTGCCAGCAGCCAGGGACAGGGTCAAGGCTACACCTTC. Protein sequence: CASSQGQGQGYTF.